The clone carrying this T cell receptor (beta chain) was found a few times. Its antigen remains unidentified. Expressed TCRB transcripts got sequenced, as all isolated RNA was reverse transcribed. Clones were sequenced by immunoSEQ multiplex PCR, and TCRdb holds only the in-frame ones, with some missing. The table records 900,000 or so clones, 15% to 20% of them present only once. This sample is drawn from a study of beta chain features in type 1 diabetes. This CDR3 region has 15 residues. The germline CDR1 and CDR2 sequences are SGDLS and YYNGEE. V shed 1 base, J shed 2 bases, and the junction held 2 bases outside the gene matches. Points from the study as a whole: Sampled from patients, naive, central memory and Treg TCRB repertoires appeared more similar than those sampled from healthy donors.

The chain links TRBV9 to TRBJ2-3; 9 nucleotides align to TRBD1. This TCR came from a woman under 30 in good health. The source material was naive CD4+ T cells from blood. The CDR3 bases are TGTGCCAGCAGCGTATGGGACAGGGCCACAGATACGCAGTATTTT. It is translated as CASSVWDRATDTQYF.